There are a few counts of the clone carrying this T cell receptor (beta chain). Its antigen is unidentified. Focal radiation with ipilimumab CTLA-4 blockade was given to patients with chemo-refractory metastatic non-small-cell lung cancer. Libraries were prepared by immunoSEQ multiplex PCR; TCRdb keeps only in-frame clonotypes and omits some of them. This table has around 72,000 clones, around 82% appearing once. This sample was included in a study of radiotherapy plus CTLA-4 blockade in lung cancer. In the study overall: Objective responses were seen in more than 15% of patients, disease control in 31%.

The V gene's germline CDR1 is MDHEN and CDR2 SYDVKM. CDR3 length: 15 amino acids. The V segment lost 5 bases and the J segment 2 bases; nucleotides outside the gene matches: 6. Regarding the study as a whole: Dynamics of early blood T cell clones, together with interferon-beta, were reportedly the best predictors of response. There was expansion of tumor-derived TCR clones in blood after radiotherapy plus ipilimumab.

Material: peripheral blood, obtained from a patient treated with radiotherapy plus ipilimumab. The source of this sequence is a human donor with non-small cell lung cancer who had a complete response to radiotherapy plus ipilimumab. This chain uses TRBV28 with TRBJ1-5; TRBD1 matches at 7 bases. Here the CDR3 DNA reads TGTGCCAGCAGTGGAGGACAGGTCGGCAATCAGCCCCAGCATTTT. This codes for CASSGGQVGNQPQHF. Using reference TRBV28 and TRBJ1-5 for the parts outside the CDR3, the full variable domain is DVKVTQSSRYLVKRTGEKVFLECVQDMDHENMFWYRQDPGLGLRLIYFSYDVKMKEKGDIPEGYSVSREKKERFSLILESASTNQTSMYLCASSGGQVGNQPQHFGDGTRLSIL.